The rows below give T cell receptor beta chains drawn from one sample of a study of T cells in Graves' hyperthyroidism and ophthalmopathy. From the multiplex PCR reads, TCRdb called clonotypes with MiXCR, one entry per CDR3 protein. Here the sample spans some 320,000 distinct CDR3 sequences, about an eighth being singletons. The sequencing sample was made of blood. All receptors derive from a middle-aged woman with Graves' ophthalmopathy. Each CDR3 is given with its conserved first and last residue. D genes are given only for firm matches. The listing skips clone size in some rows; elsewhere it reads once, few, many or a size class.

15 | TRBD1 | - | TRBJ1-2 | TRBV7-6 | TGTGCCAGCAGCTTAGAGCCAGGGGGCAGGAATGGCTACACCTTC | CASSLEPGGRNGYTF
13 | - | - | TRBJ2-7 | TRBV29-1 | TGCAGCGTTGAAGAGGCAGATTCCTACGAGCAGTACTTC | CSVEEADSYEQYF
15 | TRBD2 | many | TRBJ2-1 | TRBV20-1 | TGCAGTGCTAGCGGGGGGAGACTAGCGGACAATGAGCAGTTCTTC | CSASGGRLADNEQFF
14 | - | many | TRBJ2-1 | TRBV28 | TGTGCCAGCAGTTTTGACACCTCCTACAATGAGCAGTTCTTC | CASSFDTSYNEQFF
16 | TRBD2 | few | TRBJ2-7 | TRBV20-1 | TGCAGTGCACCCACTAGCGGGAGGGCCGGCCCCTACGAGCAGTACTTC | CSAPTSGRAGPYEQYF
15 | TRBD1 | many | TRBJ1-2 | TRBV7-2 | TGTGCCAGCAGCTTAGTGGCCACAGGGGGCTATGGCTACACCTTC | CASSLVATGGYGYTF
13 | TRBD2 | few | TRBJ2-5 | TRBV4-1 | TGCGCCAGCAGCCTTATAGCGGGAGAGACCCAGTACTTC | CASSLIAGETQYF
15 | - | many | TRBJ1-1 | TRBV28 | TGCGCCAGCAGCACCTCCGGGGCCGGCGGCCCTGAAGCTTTCTTT | CASSTSGAGGPEAFF
15 | - | many | TRBJ2-7 | TRBV9 | TGTGCCAGCAGCGTATCGGGACTTCCCATCTACGAGCAGTACTTC | CASSVSGLPIYEQYF
17 | TRBD2 | - | TRBJ2-3 | TRBV5-1 | TGCGCCAGCAGCTTGGAGCCTAGCGGGGGGGCGACAGATACGCAGTATTTT | CASSLEPSGGATDTQYF
13 | - | few | TRBJ1-2 | TRBV7-9 | TGTGCCAGCAGCTTAAGTGGGGTATGGGGCTACACCTTC | CASSLSGVWGYTF
15 | TRBD1 | many | TRBJ2-3 | TRBV2 | TGTGCCAGCAGTTCAACGGGACAGGGTCCTTTAAATCAGTATTTT | CASSSTGQGPLNQYF
15 | - | many | TRBJ2-7 | TRBV15 | TGTGCCACCAGCAGACAAAGTGGGGGCGCTTACGAGCAGTACTTC | CATSRQSGGAYEQYF
14 | - | many | TRBJ2-7 | TRBV13 | TGTGCCAGCAGCCCGGGACCGGCACTCTACGAGCAGTACTTC | CASSPGPALYEQYF
15 | - | many | TRBJ1-2 | TRBV27 | TGTGCCAGCAGTTCCGGGCAGTACTCGTTACGTGGCTACACCTTC | CASSSGQYSLRGYTF
15 | TRBD2 | many | TRBJ2-3 | TRBV6-4 | TGTGCCAGCAGTGAAGCTAGCGGGAGCACAGATACGCAGTATTTT | CASSEASGSTDTQYF
14 | TRBD1 | many | TRBJ2-1 | TRBV3-1 | TGTGCCAGCAGCCCGCCCTCTCGACAGGGCGAGCAGTTCTTC | CASSPPSRQGEQFF
16 | - | - | TRBJ1-1 | TRBV12-3/TRBV12-4 | TGTGCCAGCAGTTTGTCTGGACGGGGGGGTCGCACTGAAGCTTTCTTT | CASSLSGRGGRTEAFF
13 | TRBD1 | - | TRBJ2-7 | TRBV5-5 | TGTGCCAGCAGCCTTGAGGGGGCGGGCGAGCAGTACTTC | CASSLEGAGEQYF
13 | - | many | TRBJ2-1 | TRBV27 | TGTGCCAGTTATACCCGCAGCTACAATGAGCAGTTCTTC | CASYTRSYNEQFF
18 | TRBD1 | many | TRBJ1-6 | TRBV15 | TGTGCCACCAGCAGCACACGCCCAGGGACAGGGCGGAATTCACCCCTCCACTTT | CATSSTRPGTGRNSPLHF
13 | - | many | TRBJ2-7 | TRBV29-1 | TGCAGCGTTAACAGACTACCCTCCTACGAGCAGTACTTC | CSVNRLPSYEQYF
14 | - | many | TRBJ2-3 | TRBV19 | TGTGCCAGTAGTATACAGGGCAGAACAGATACGCAGTATTTT | CASSIQGRTDTQYF
11 | - | many | TRBJ1-2 | TRBV2 | TGTGCCAGCCCCAGAAACTATGGCTACACCTTC | CASPRNYGYTF
13 | - | many | TRBJ2-2 | TRBV6-4 | TGTGCCAGTTCCCCAGACCTCACCGGGGAGCTGTTTTTT | CASSPDLTGELFF
15 | - | many | TRBJ1-5 | TRBV12-3/TRBV12-4 | TGTGCCAGCAGTAATAGGGTTGTGAGCAATCAGCCCCAGCATTTT | CASSNRVVSNQPQHF
15 | TRBD2 | many | TRBJ2-1 | TRBV12-3/TRBV12-4 | TGTGCCAGCAGTCTAGCGGGAGGGCGTTACAATGAGCAGTTCTTC | CASSLAGGRYNEQFF